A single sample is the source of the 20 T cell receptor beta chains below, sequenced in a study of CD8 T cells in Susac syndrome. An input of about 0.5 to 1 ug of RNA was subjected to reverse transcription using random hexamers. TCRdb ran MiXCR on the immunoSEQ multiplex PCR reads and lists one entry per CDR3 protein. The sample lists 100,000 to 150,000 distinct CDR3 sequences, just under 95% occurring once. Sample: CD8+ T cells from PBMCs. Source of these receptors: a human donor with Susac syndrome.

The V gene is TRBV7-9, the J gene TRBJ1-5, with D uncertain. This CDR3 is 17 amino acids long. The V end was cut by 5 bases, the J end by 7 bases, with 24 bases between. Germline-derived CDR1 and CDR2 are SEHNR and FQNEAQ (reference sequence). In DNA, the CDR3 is TGTGCCAGCAGCCGAACGGCCGGCGGTAGTTTTGACCAGCCCCAGCATTTT. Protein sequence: CASSRTAGGSFDQPQHF.

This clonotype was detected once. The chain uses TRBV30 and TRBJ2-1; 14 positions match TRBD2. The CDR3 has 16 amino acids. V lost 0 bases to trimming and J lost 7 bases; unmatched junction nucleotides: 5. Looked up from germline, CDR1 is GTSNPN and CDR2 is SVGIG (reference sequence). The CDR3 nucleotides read TGTGCCTGGAGTGTACTAGGGACTAGCGGGAGTAATGAGCAGTTCTTC. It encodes CAWSVLGTSGSNEQFF.

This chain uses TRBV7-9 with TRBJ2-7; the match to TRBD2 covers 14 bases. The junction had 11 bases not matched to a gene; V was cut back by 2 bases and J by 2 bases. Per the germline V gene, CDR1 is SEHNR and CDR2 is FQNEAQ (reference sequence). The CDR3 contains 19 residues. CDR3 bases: TGTGCCAGCAGCTTACCTCAGACTAGCGGGAGGGCCGATACCTACGAGCAGTACTTC. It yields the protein CASSLPQTSGRADTYEQYF.

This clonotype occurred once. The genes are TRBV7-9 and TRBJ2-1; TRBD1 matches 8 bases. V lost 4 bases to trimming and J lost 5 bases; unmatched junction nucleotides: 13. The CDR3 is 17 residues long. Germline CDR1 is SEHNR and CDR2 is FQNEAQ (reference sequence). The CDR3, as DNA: TGTGCCAGCAGCTCCCCCGGGGGTGACAGGGGAAACAATGAGCAGTTCTTC. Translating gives CASSSPGGDRGNNEQFF.

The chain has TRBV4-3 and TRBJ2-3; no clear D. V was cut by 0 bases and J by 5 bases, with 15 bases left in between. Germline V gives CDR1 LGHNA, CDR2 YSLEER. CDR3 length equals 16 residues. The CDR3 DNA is TGCGCCAGCAGCCAAGAGCTGGCAGGACGGCAAGATACGCAGTATTTT. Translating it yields CASSQELAGRQDTQYF.

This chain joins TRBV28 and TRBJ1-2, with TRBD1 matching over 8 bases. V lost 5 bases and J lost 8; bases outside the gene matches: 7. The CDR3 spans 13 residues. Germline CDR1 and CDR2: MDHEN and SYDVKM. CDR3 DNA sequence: TGTGCCAGCAGTGACAGGGGATTCGGGGGCTACACCTTC. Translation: CASSDRGFGGYTF.

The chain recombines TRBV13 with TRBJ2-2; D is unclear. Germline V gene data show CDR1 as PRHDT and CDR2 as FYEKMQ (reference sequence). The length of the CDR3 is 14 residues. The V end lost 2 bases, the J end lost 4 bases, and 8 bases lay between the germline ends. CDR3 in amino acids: CASSLQIATGELFF. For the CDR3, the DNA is TGTGCCAGCAGCTTACAGATCGCCACCGGGGAGCTGTTTTTT. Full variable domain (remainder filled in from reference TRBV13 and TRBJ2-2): AAGVIQSPRHLIKEKRETATLKCYPIPRHDTVYWYQQGPGQDPQFLISFYEKMQSDKGSIPDRFSAQQFSDYHSELNMSSLELGDSALYFCASSLQIATGELFFGEGSRLTVL.

CDR3 nucleotides: TGTGCCAGTAGTATTGTGTCGGCAGAAGCTTTCTTT. Its protein product is CASSIVSAEAFF. The chain recombines TRBV19 with TRBJ1-1; D ambiguous. The CDR3 is 12 residues long. Germline lookup yields CDR1 LNHDA and CDR2 SQIVND (reference sequence). V lost 3 bases, J lost 8 bases, and 10 bases lay in between.

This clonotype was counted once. The CDR3 DNA follows: TGTGCCAGCAGTTTAAAGGGCGCGGACACGGACGAGCAGTACTTC. It encodes CASSLKGADTDEQYF. The V gene is TRBV27, the J gene TRBJ2-7, with a tentative D call TRBD1 (5 bases). Germline CDR1 reads MNHEY; CDR2 reads SMNVEV (reference sequence). There are 15 residues in the CDR3. The V and J ends lost 2 bases and 5 bases respectively, with 16 bases between them.

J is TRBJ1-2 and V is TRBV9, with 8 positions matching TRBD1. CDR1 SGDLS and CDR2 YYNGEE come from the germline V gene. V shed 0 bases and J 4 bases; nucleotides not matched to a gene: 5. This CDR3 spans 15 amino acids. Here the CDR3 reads CASSVEDRAGYGYTF. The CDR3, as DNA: TGTGCCAGCAGCGTAGAGGACAGGGCTGGCTATGGCTACACCTTC.

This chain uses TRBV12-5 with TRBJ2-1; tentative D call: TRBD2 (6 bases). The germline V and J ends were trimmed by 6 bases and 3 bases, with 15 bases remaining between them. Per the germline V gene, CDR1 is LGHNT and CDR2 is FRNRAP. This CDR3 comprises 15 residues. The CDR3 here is CASGAGGASYNEQFF. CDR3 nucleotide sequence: TGTGCTAGTGGGGCCGGAGGGGCGAGCTACAATGAGCAGTTCTTC.

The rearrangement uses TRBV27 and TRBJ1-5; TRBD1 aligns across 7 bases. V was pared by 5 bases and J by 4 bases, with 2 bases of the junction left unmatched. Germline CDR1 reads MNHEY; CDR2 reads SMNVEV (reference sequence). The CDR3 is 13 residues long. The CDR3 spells CASSLRGNQPQHF. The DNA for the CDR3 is TGTGCCAGCAGTCTCAGGGGGAATCAGCCCCAGCATTTT.

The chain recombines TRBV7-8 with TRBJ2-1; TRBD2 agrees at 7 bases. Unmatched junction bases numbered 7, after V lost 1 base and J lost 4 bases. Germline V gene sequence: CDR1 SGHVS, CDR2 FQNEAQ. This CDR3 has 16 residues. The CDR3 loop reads CASSLDAGVEYNEQFF. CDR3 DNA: TGTGCCAGCAGCTTAGATGCGGGAGTGGAGTACAATGAGCAGTTCTTC.

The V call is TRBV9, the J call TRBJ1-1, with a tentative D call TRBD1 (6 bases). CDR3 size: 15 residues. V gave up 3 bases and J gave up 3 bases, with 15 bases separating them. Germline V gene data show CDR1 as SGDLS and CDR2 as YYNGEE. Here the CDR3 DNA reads TGTGCCAGCAGCGGAAAAGGGGGGGCGGACACTGAAGCTTTCTTT. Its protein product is CASSGKGGADTEAFF. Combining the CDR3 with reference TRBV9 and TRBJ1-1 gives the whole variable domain DSGVTQTPKHLITATGQRVTLRCSPRSGDLSVYWYQQSLDQGLQFLIQYYNGEERAKGNILERFSAQQFPDLHSELNLSSLELGDSALYFCASSGKGGADTEAFFGQGTRLTVV.

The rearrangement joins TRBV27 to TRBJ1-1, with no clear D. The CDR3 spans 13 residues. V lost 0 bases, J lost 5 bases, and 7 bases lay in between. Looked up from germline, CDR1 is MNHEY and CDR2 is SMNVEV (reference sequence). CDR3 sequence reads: CASSLSAGTEAFF. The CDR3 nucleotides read TGTGCCAGCAGTTTATCCGCCGGTACTGAAGCTTTCTTT.

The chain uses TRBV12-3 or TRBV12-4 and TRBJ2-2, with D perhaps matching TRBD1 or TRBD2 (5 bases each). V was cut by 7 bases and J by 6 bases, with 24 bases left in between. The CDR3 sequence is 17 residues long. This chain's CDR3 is CASTSSAGRLQAGELFF. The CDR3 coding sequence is TGTGCCAGCACTTCATCGGCAGGGCGACTACAAGCCGGGGAGCTGTTTTTT.

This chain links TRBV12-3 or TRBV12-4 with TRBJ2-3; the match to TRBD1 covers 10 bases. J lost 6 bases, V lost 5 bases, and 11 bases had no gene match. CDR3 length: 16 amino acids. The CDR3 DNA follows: TGTGCCAGCAGTCCCGGGACAGGGGTCGTGGCCGATACGCAGTATTTT. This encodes CASSPGTGVVADTQYF.

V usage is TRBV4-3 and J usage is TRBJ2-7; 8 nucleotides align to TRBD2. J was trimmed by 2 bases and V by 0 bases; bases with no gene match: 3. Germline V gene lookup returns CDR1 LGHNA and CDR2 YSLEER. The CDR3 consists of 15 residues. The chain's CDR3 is CASSQERAGAYEQYF. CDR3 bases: TGCGCCAGCAGCCAAGAACGAGCGGGAGCCTACGAGCAGTACTTC.

CDR3 residues: CASSTGHIEAFF. The CDR3, as DNA: TGTGCCAGTAGTACCGGACACATCGAAGCTTTCTTT. The chain joins TRBV19 to TRBJ1-1, with D perhaps matching TRBD1 (5 bases). Deletions cut 4 bases from V and 8 bases from J, with 11 bases between. From germline, CDR1 is LNHDA and CDR2 SQIVND (reference sequence). This CDR3 is built from 12 residues. Looking up the rest from reference TRBV19 and TRBJ1-1 gives the full variable domain: DGGITQSPKYLFRKEGQNVTLSCEQNLNHDAMYWYRQDPGQGLRLIYYSQIVNDFQKGDIAEGYSVSREKKESFPLTVTSAQKNPTAFYLCASSTGHIEAFFGQGTRLTVV.

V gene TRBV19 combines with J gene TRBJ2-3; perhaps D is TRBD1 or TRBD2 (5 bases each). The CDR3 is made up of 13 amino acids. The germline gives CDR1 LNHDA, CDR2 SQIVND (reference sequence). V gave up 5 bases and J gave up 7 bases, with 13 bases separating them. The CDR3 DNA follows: TGTGCCAGTAGTGAGGGACCTACCAATACGCAGTATTTT. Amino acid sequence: CASSEGPTNTQYF.